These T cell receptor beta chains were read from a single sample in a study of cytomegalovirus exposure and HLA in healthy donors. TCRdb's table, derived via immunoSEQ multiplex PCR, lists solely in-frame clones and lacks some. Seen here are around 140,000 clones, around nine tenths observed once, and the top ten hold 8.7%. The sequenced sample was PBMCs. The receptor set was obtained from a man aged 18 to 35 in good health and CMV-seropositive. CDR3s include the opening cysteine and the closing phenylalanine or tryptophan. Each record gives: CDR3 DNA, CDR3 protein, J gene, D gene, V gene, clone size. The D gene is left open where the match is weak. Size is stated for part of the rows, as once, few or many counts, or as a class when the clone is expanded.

CDR3nt: TGTGCCAGTAGTATGGGTGGCCGACTGGAGACCCAGTACTTC
CDR3aa: CASSMGGRLETQYF
j_gene: TRBJ2-5
d_gene: .
v_gene: TRBV19
abundance: .

CDR3nt: TGTGCCACCAGCATGGGGGGGACGGCGCAGTTCTTC
CDR3aa: CATSMGGTAQFF
j_gene: TRBJ2-1
d_gene: TRBD2
v_gene: TRBV15
abundance: .

CDR3nt: TGCAGCGTTGTAAGGACAGGGGGCTCTGAAGCTTTCTTT
CDR3aa: CSVVRTGGSEAFF
j_gene: TRBJ1-1
d_gene: TRBD1
v_gene: TRBV29-1
abundance: .

CDR3nt: TGCAGCGTCGGGGAAGAGACCCAGTACTTC
CDR3aa: CSVGEETQYF
j_gene: TRBJ2-5
d_gene: .
v_gene: TRBV29-1
abundance: .

CDR3nt: TGTGCCAGCAGTTTATTCTGGGGGCAAACTAATGAAAAACTGTTTTTT
CDR3aa: CASSLFWGQTNEKLFF
j_gene: TRBJ1-4
d_gene: .
v_gene: TRBV28
abundance: .

CDR3nt: TGCGCCAGCAGCTTGGGGGCAGGGGTTAGGGAGACCCAGTACTTC
CDR3aa: CASSLGAGVRETQYF
j_gene: TRBJ2-5
d_gene: .
v_gene: TRBV5-1
abundance: .

CDR3nt: TGTGCCAGCAGCACAGGGACAGGGACAATGTTTTTT
CDR3aa: CASSTGTGTMFF
j_gene: TRBJ1-4
d_gene: TRBD1
v_gene: TRBV5-4
abundance: .

CDR3nt: TGTGCCAGCTCACCTTCCCGAACCGGGACAGGGGGCGCTTCCCTAGGCTACACCTTC
CDR3aa: CASSPSRTGTGGASLGYTF
j_gene: TRBJ1-2
d_gene: TRBD1
v_gene: TRBV18
abundance: .

CDR3nt: TGTGCCAGCAGCTTGGTCGGGGGGAGCAGCAATCAGCCCCAGCATTTT
CDR3aa: CASSLVGGSSNQPQHF
j_gene: TRBJ1-5
d_gene: .
v_gene: TRBV5-6
abundance: .

CDR3nt: TGTGCCAGCAGCTCAATAGCGGGAACCAATGAGCAGTTCTTC
CDR3aa: CASSSIAGTNEQFF
j_gene: TRBJ2-1
d_gene: TRBD2
v_gene: TRBV11-2
abundance: .

CDR3nt: TGTGCCAGCAGCCCGACTAGTGGTGAGCAGTTCTTC
CDR3aa: CASSPTSGEQFF
j_gene: TRBJ2-1
d_gene: .
v_gene: TRBV7-3
abundance: .

CDR3nt: TGTGCCAGCAGCCCCTTGACAGCCAATCGCGACACCTTC
CDR3aa: CASSPLTANRDTF
j_gene: TRBJ1-2
d_gene: .
v_gene: TRBV7-9
abundance: few

CDR3nt: TGTGCCAGCAGTTACTCTCAGGGGACCCCCTATGGCTACACCTTC
CDR3aa: CASSYSQGTPYGYTF
j_gene: TRBJ1-2
d_gene: .
v_gene: TRBV6-5
abundance: .

CDR3nt: TGCGCCAGCAGTGAGTCTTCTGAGCGGCTCGAAGATACGCAGTATTTT
CDR3aa: CASSESSERLEDTQYF
j_gene: TRBJ2-3
d_gene: .
v_gene: TRBV10-2
abundance: .

CDR3nt: TGTGCCAGCAGGCCATCATCACGGGAGACCCAGTACTTC
CDR3aa: CASRPSSRETQYF
j_gene: TRBJ2-5
d_gene: .
v_gene: TRBV27
abundance: .

CDR3nt: TGTGCCTGGAGTGTGTTAGGGACAGTTGGAAACACCATATATTTT
CDR3aa: CAWSVLGTVGNTIYF
j_gene: TRBJ1-3
d_gene: TRBD1
v_gene: TRBV30
abundance: few

CDR3nt: TGTGCCAGCAGTTTAGGGTGGGGCCGTGACGAGCAGTACTTC
CDR3aa: CASSLGWGRDEQYF
j_gene: TRBJ2-7
d_gene: .
v_gene: TRBV27
abundance: .

CDR3nt: TGTGCCAGCACCTCGGGGAAAACAGCCTACAATGAGCAGTTCTTC
CDR3aa: CASTSGKTAYNEQFF
j_gene: TRBJ2-1
d_gene: .
v_gene: TRBV5-4
abundance: .

CDR3nt: TGTGCCAGCAGCTTTGAGCCCGAAGCTTTCTTT
CDR3aa: CASSFEPEAFF
j_gene: TRBJ1-1
d_gene: .
v_gene: TRBV7-9
abundance: .

CDR3nt: TGTGCCAGCAGCTTACAAACTGCCGAAGCTTTCTTT
CDR3aa: CASSLQTAEAFF
j_gene: TRBJ1-1
d_gene: .
v_gene: TRBV7-2
abundance: .

CDR3nt: TGTGCCAGCAGTTTTGGGGTGCTTAGGGAGGAGTACTTC
CDR3aa: CASSFGVLREEYF
j_gene: TRBJ2-7
d_gene: .
v_gene: TRBV27
abundance: few

CDR3nt: TGTGCCAGCCACCATAGCCCCGAAGCGGGAGTGATCAATGAGCAGTTCTTC
CDR3aa: CASHHSPEAGVINEQFF
j_gene: TRBJ2-1
d_gene: TRBD2
v_gene: TRBV25-1
abundance: once

CDR3nt: TGTGCCAGCAGCCACGACAGGGGGCGCGGGGAGACCCAGTACTTC
CDR3aa: CASSHDRGRGETQYF
j_gene: TRBJ2-5
d_gene: TRBD1
v_gene: TRBV7-9
abundance: .

CDR3nt: TGTGCCAGCAGCCCCTTTGGGGGGCGGGGGAATGAGCAGTTCTTC
CDR3aa: CASSPFGGRGNEQFF
j_gene: TRBJ2-1
d_gene: .
v_gene: TRBV4-2
abundance: .

CDR3nt: TGTGCCAGCAGCCAAGTCTCGAGGAACACTGAAGCTTTCTTT
CDR3aa: CASSQVSRNTEAFF
j_gene: TRBJ1-1
d_gene: .
v_gene: TRBV14
abundance: few

CDR3nt: TGTGCCAGCAGCCGAGTAGCGGGAGCTATGCCGAATGAGCAGTTCTTC
CDR3aa: CASSRVAGAMPNEQFF
j_gene: TRBJ2-1
d_gene: TRBD2
v_gene: TRBV4-2
abundance: .

CDR3nt: TGTGCCAGCAGTCGGGACAGGGAGAACACTGAAGCTTTCTTT
CDR3aa: CASSRDRENTEAFF
j_gene: TRBJ1-1
d_gene: TRBD1
v_gene: TRBV6-1
abundance: .

CDR3nt: TGTGCCAGCAGCGGCAGCGGGAAGGCGGTGGAGCAGTTCTTC
CDR3aa: CASSGSGKAVEQFF
j_gene: TRBJ2-1
d_gene: TRBD2
v_gene: TRBV25-1
abundance: .

CDR3nt: TGTGCCAGCAGCCTCACAGGGACTGGAAACACCATATATTTT
CDR3aa: CASSLTGTGNTIYF
j_gene: TRBJ1-3
d_gene: .
v_gene: TRBV5-4
abundance: .

CDR3nt: TGTGCCAGCAGCGTGGGGGGTGGAGAGACCCAGTACTTC
CDR3aa: CASSVGGGETQYF
j_gene: TRBJ2-5
d_gene: .
v_gene: TRBV9
abundance: .

CDR3nt: TGTGCCAGCAGCGGGGCGACAGGGAGTCCATTTAACTATGGCTACACCTTC
CDR3aa: CASSGATGSPFNYGYTF
j_gene: TRBJ1-2
d_gene: TRBD1
v_gene: TRBV9
abundance: few

CDR3nt: TGTGCCAGCTCATCCGGGACAGGGTCCACCGGGGAGCTGTTTTTT
CDR3aa: CASSSGTGSTGELFF
j_gene: TRBJ2-2
d_gene: TRBD1
v_gene: TRBV18
abundance: .

CDR3nt: TGTGCCAGCAGGGGGGGTGACCTCGTTCCTTATAATTACTTC
CDR3aa: CASRGGDLVPYNYF
j_gene: TRBJ2-7
d_gene: .
v_gene: TRBV6-1
abundance: .

CDR3nt: TGTGCCAGCACCTGGGCAGGGGCCGGCGGGGAGCTGTTTTTT
CDR3aa: CASTWAGAGGELFF
j_gene: TRBJ2-2
d_gene: .
v_gene: TRBV27
abundance: .

CDR3nt: TGTGCCAGCAGTAGCGGGGGCTCCTACAATGAGCAGTTCTTC
CDR3aa: CASSSGGSYNEQFF
j_gene: TRBJ2-1
d_gene: TRBD2
v_gene: TRBV27
abundance: .

CDR3nt: TGTGCCAGCAGCACCGGGACGGGAGACACTGAAGCTTTCTTT
CDR3aa: CASSTGTGDTEAFF
j_gene: TRBJ1-1
d_gene: .
v_gene: TRBV5-5
abundance: .

CDR3nt: TGTGCCAGTAGTATAATGCGGGGGAACACTGAAGCTTTCTTT
CDR3aa: CASSIMRGNTEAFF
j_gene: TRBJ1-1
d_gene: .
v_gene: TRBV19
abundance: .

CDR3nt: TGTGCCAGCAGCTTCGGACAGGGGGCAAATGAGCAGTTCTTC
CDR3aa: CASSFGQGANEQFF
j_gene: TRBJ2-1
d_gene: TRBD1
v_gene: TRBV7-8
abundance: .

CDR3nt: TGTGCCAGCAGCTTGCGACAGGGAGGCGGTGATACGCAGTATTTT
CDR3aa: CASSLRQGGGDTQYF
j_gene: TRBJ2-3
d_gene: .
v_gene: TRBV11-3
abundance: .

CDR3nt: TGTGCCAGCGGCTGGGACAGGAAGAACACTGAAGCTTTCTTT
CDR3aa: CASGWDRKNTEAFF
j_gene: TRBJ1-1
d_gene: TRBD1
v_gene: TRBV6-5
abundance: many

CDR3nt: TGCGCCAGCGGGGACCGCAGGGGGCCCCGGGAGAACACTGAAGCTTTCTTT
CDR3aa: CASGDRRGPRENTEAFF
j_gene: TRBJ1-1
d_gene: TRBD1
v_gene: TRBV10-2
abundance: .